One sample yielded the 27 T cell receptor beta chains listed below, sequenced in a study of T cells expressing NK-cell markers. TCRdb reanalyzed the 5' RACE reads and collapses them to one entry per CDR3 protein, without DNA. This listing includes hundreds of thousands of distinct CDR3 sequences. Material: blood T cells: a sorted CD56 or NKG2C T cell subset, CD4+ or CD8+ T cells, or bulk PBMC T cells (not recorded which). The receptors stem from a man aged 18-30 years in good health.

This chain links TRBV7-9 with TRBJ2-7; the D call from TCRdb, TRBD1, cannot be confirmed without DNA. This CDR3 has 15 residues. Germline CDR1 and CDR2: SEHNR and FQNEAQ (reference sequence). The CDR3 spells CASSPNRDRGVEQYF. The whole variable domain, remainder taken from reference TRBV7-9 and TRBJ2-7, is DTGVSQNPRHKITKRGQNVTFRCDPISEHNRLYWYRQTLGQGPEFLTYFQNEAQLEKSRLLSDRFSAERPKGSFSTLEIQRTEQGDSAMYLCASSPNRDRGVEQYFGPGTRLTVT.

V and J are TRBV29-1 and TRBJ2-1; TCRdb proposes TRBD1, but this gene call is untestable without DNA. CDR1 is SQVTM and CDR2 is ANQGSEA in the germline V gene. The CDR3 has 16 residues. The CDR3 is CSVEGGQGHSYNEQFF.

The chain recombines TRBV20-1 with TRBJ2-3; the TCRdb call, TRBD2, lacks DNA for checking. CDR1 and CDR2 from the germline V gene are DFQATT and SNEGSKA (reference sequence). The CDR3 is 15 residues long. The CDR3 here is CSAGMYSGRADTQYF.

This rearrangement joins TRBV6-1 to TRBJ1-1. Germline CDR1 MNHNS, CDR2 SASEGT. This CDR3 is 16 amino acids long. CDR3 in amino acids: CASNHGSGTVNTEAFF.

J is TRBJ2-6 and V is TRBV29-1; TCRdb indicates TRBD1, and absent DNA this call remains unverified. Germline CDR1 and CDR2: SQVTM and ANQGSEA. The CDR3 runs to 17 residues. CDR3 region: CSVASPGTGSGANVLTF.

This chain joins TRBV6-2 or TRBV6-3 and TRBJ2-2; TCRdb reports TRBD2, a call that lacks DNA to check it against. The CDR3 length is 16 residues. The germline V gene encodes CDR1 MNHEY and CDR2 SVGEGT. The CDR3 loop reads CASSRSGTRNTGELFF.

The V call is TRBV29-1, the J call TRBJ1-2; as DNA is missing, the TRBD1 call by TCRdb cannot be tested. The CDR3 has 13 residues. Germline CDR1 SQVTM, CDR2 ANQGSEA. CDR3 sequence reads: CSVGQGIQSGYTF.

This chain connects TRBV7-2 to TRBJ1-1; TCRdb returns TRBD1, unconfirmable since there is no DNA. Per germline, CDR1 SGHTA and CDR2 FQGNSA. The CDR3 loop spans 15 amino acids. The CDR3 sequence: CASSLLPGFQPEAFF.

The chain has TRBV28 and TRBJ2-4. Per the germline V gene, CDR1 is MDHEN and CDR2 is SYDVKM. The CDR3 covers 16 residues. CDR3 sequence: CASSLTFLLAKNIQYF. Drawing the rest from reference TRBV28 and TRBJ2-4, the complete variable domain is DVKVTQSSRYLVKRTGEKVFLECVQDMDHENMFWYRQDPGLGLRLIYFSYDVKMKEKGDIPEGYSVSREKKERFSLILESASTNQTSMYLCASSLTFLLAKNIQYFGAGTRLSVL.

The chain employs TRBV5-1 and TRBJ2-5; the TCRdb D gene call, TRBD1, has no DNA to confirm it. Per the germline V gene, CDR1 is SGHRS and CDR2 is YFSETQ. This CDR3 is 14 amino acids long. The CDR3 protein is CASQGGQGRETQYF.

The genes are TRBV6-2 or TRBV6-3 and TRBJ2-7; TCRdb's D call of TRBD2 is untestable without DNA. The CDR3 spans 16 residues. The germline gives CDR1 MNHEY, CDR2 SVGEGT. The CDR3 region is CASSYKAGQLSYEQYF.

The chain carries TRBV11-2 and TRBJ2-1; TCRdb selects TRBD2, and the lack of DNA leaves this call unchecked. CDR3 length: 16 residues. Germline CDR1 is SGHAT and CDR2 is FQNNGV. The CDR3 spells CASRGLAGVTYNEQFF. Complete variable domain (other parts from reference TRBV11-2 and TRBJ2-1): EAGVAQSPRYKIIEKRQSVAFWCNPISGHATLYWYQQILGQGPKLLIQFQNNGVVDDSQLPKDRFSAERLKGVDSTLKIQPAKLEDSAVYLCASRGLAGVTYNEQFFGPGTRLTVL.

The chain couples TRBV20-1 to TRBJ2-5; TCRdb's D call of TRBD1 is untestable without DNA. The CDR3 is 14 amino acids. In germline, CDR1 is DFQATT, CDR2 SNEGSKA (reference sequence). CDR3 in amino acids: CSARGGGTGETQYF.

This chain connects TRBV12-3 or TRBV12-4 to TRBJ2-7; TCRdb outputs TRBD1, but without DNA this stays unchecked. CDR3 length equals 15 residues. The CDR3 spells CASSSQGGAPYEQYF.

The CDR3 is CASSYQDSLNTGELFF. The J gene is TRBJ2-2, the V gene TRBV5-1; the D call from TCRdb, TRBD1, cannot be confirmed without DNA. Germline assignment: CDR1 SGHRS and CDR2 YFSETQ. The CDR3 consists of 16 residues.

This rearrangement joins TRBV20-1 to TRBJ1-2. The CDR3 spans 13 residues. Germline CDR1 reads DFQATT; CDR2 reads SNEGSKA (reference sequence). CDR3 region: CSARAASFKGYTF.

The CDR3 here is CASSLGTSGDYNEQFF. This chain connects TRBV4-2 to TRBJ2-1; TCRdb lists TRBD2, though no DNA is available to test this call. Germline V gene sequence: CDR1 LGHNA, CDR2 YNFKEQ. CDR3 size: 16 residues.

This chain links TRBV6-1 with TRBJ2-5; TCRdb reports TRBD2, a call that lacks DNA to check it against. Germline V gene sequence: CDR1 MNHNS, CDR2 SASEGT. The CDR3 contains 14 residues. The CDR3 is CASRTGGYQETQYF.

This chain connects TRBV6-1 to TRBJ2-5; TCRdb's assignment of TRBD1 cannot be checked, as there is no DNA. The CDR3 is 13 amino acids. The germline CDR1 and CDR2 sequences are MNHNS and SASEGT. The CDR3 reads CASTYPGEKTQYF.

V gene TRBV20-1 combines with J gene TRBJ1-2; the TCRdb call, TRBD1, lacks DNA for checking. The CDR3 covers 13 residues. Germline loops: CDR1 DFQATT, CDR2 SNEGSKA (reference sequence). CDR3 residues: CSAWQGGWYGYTF.

The chain joins TRBV25-1 to TRBJ1-2. Germline loops: CDR1 MGHDK, CDR2 SYGVNS. CDR3 length: 13 amino acids. Here the CDR3 reads CASSEGLNYGYTF.

The chain recombines TRBV12-3 or TRBV12-4 with TRBJ1-1; TCRdb names TRBD1, which stays unverified in the absence of DNA. CDR3 length equals 13 residues. This CDR3 reads CASSFDLQGKAFF.

The chain carries TRBV5-1 and TRBJ1-1. From germline, CDR1 is SGHRS and CDR2 YFSETQ. The length of the CDR3 is 16 residues. This CDR3 reads CASSSVSSYGHTEAFF.

This chain uses TRBV5-1 with TRBJ2-3; as DNA is missing, the TRBD2 call by TCRdb cannot be tested. From germline, CDR1 is SGHRS and CDR2 YFSETQ. The CDR3 runs to 16 residues. CDR3 sequence: CASSLAAGWMYDTQYF.

The chain joins TRBV7-8 to TRBJ1-5. The CDR3 totals 18 residues. Germline values: CDR1 SGHVS, CDR2 FQNEAQ. The CDR3 loop reads CASSSRAGPSLFNQPQHF.

The rearrangement joins TRBV7-2 to TRBJ2-3. Germline V gene sequence: CDR1 SGHTA, CDR2 FQGNSA. The CDR3 runs 16 residues. The CDR3 loop is CASSLRWSQEGDTQYF.

This CDR3 reads CAWNWAESGLLNEQFF. This rearrangement joins TRBV30 to TRBJ2-1; TCRdb designates TRBD2, a call that cannot be tested without DNA. This CDR3 is built from 16 residues. Germline CDR1 GTSNPN, CDR2 SVGIG (reference sequence).